This T cell receptor beta chain is from a study of sequential checkpoint blockade in melanoma. Method: immunoSEQ multiplex PCR; TCRdb's copy keeps in-frame clones and lacks some. The profile shows under 25,000 clones, approximately 73% of them singletons. The treatment denotes: randomized to nivolumab then ipilimumab (arm A) or the reverse (arm B). The length of the CDR3 is 16 residues. V was clipped by 2 bases and J by 6 bases; unmatched bases: 9. The V gene's germline CDR1 is SGHVS and CDR2 FNYEAQ. The gene calls are TRBV7-6 and TRBJ2-7; 11 nucleotides line up with TRBD2. This sample comprised CD8+ T cells sorted from blood (inferred from file names), obtained from a patient given nivolumab and ipilimumab in sequence. This TCR came from a human donor with melanoma. The CDR3 spells CASSLRPTSGGLEQYF. The CDR3 nucleotides read TGTGCCAGCAGCTTACGGCCTACTAGCGGGGGCCTCGAGCAGTACTTC.